Following are 19 T cell receptor beta chains from one sample sequenced in a study of tumor and adjacent non-tumor tissue in lung cancer. The template was RNA from unsorted bulk tissue. The library came from three nested PCR rounds adapted from ARM-PCR protocols. Via MiXCR, TCRdb re-called the multiplex PCR reads, giving one row per CDR3 protein. Altogether 200,000 to 250,000 distinct CDR3 sequences are present, less than 80% being singletons, with the ten largest covering roughly a quarter. Source material: lung tumor tissue. The receptor source for this set is a man aged 55-75 years with non-small cell lung cancer.

Turning to this clonotype: The CDR3 does not close with the conserved phenylalanine or tryptophan, likely indicating a read error. Here the CDR3 reads CAIRGEGYEQYL. DNA for the CDR3: TGTGCCATCAGAGGCGAGGGCTACGAGCAGTACCTC. This chain joins TRBV10-3 and TRBJ2-7; D is perhaps TRBD2 (5 bases). The CDR3 consists of 12 residues. The germline CDR1 and CDR2 sequences are ENHRY and SYGVKD. Deletions cut 6 bases from V and 3 bases from J, with 9 bases between.

J is TRBJ1-6 and V is TRBV6-5; D uncertain. The CDR3 spans 15 residues. CDR1 MNHEY and CDR2 SVGAGI come from the germline V gene. Trimming shortened V by 11 bases and J by 1 base, and 15 bases separated the two germline ends. CDR3 protein: CAGSYLGSYNSPLHF. The CDR3 bases are TGTGCCGGTAGTTACCTGGGTTCCTATAATTCACCCCTCCACTTT.

Concerning this clonotype itself: A read error may produce the germline difference seen at one junction end. The rearrangement joins TRBV6-2 or TRBV6-3 to TRBJ1-1; D not resolved. Germline assignment: CDR1 MNHEY and CDR2 SVGEGT. The CDR3 sequence is 13 residues long. The CDR3: CASTLGGNTEVFF. CDR3 nucleotide sequence: TGTGCCAGCACTCTGGGAGGAAACACTGAAGTTTTCTTT.

The chain employs TRBV11-1 and TRBJ2-2; D is ambiguous. The germline gives CDR1 SGHAT, CDR2 FQDESV (reference sequence). This CDR3 has 16 amino acids. Trimming removed 6 bases at V and 10 bases at J, with 24 bases between. In nucleotides, the CDR3 is TGTGCCAGCAGTTTCTACTGGGCGCGAAGCAGCGAGGAGCTGTTTTTT. Translated, it gives CASSFYWARSSEELFF.

A word on this clonotype: A junction boundary mismatches the germline segment, possibly from a read error. The chain carries TRBV6-2 or TRBV6-3 and TRBJ2-2; 12 bases fit TRBD2. CDR1 is MNHEY, CDR2 SVGEGT, per germline. The CDR3 contains 14 residues. Here the CDR3 DNA reads TGTGACAGCAGAGGACTAGCGGGGTCCGGGGAGCTGTTTTTT. Protein: CDSRGLAGSGELFF.

With regard to this clonotype: Its ends do not fully match the called genes, so a read error is possible. The chain employs TRBV11-3 and TRBJ2-7; tentative D call: TRBD1 (5 bases). CDR3 length equals 17 residues. CDR1 is SGHNT and CDR2 is YENEEA in the germline V gene. CDR3 nucleotides: TGTGCCAGCAGCCCACCTCAAGGGGCGGCAGGTTCCTATGAGCAGTACTTC. The encoded protein is CASSPPQGAAGSYEQYF.

On this clonotype: Relative to the germline gene, one junction end is altered; a read error may explain this. J is TRBJ2-7 and V is TRBV5-6; 8 nucleotides match TRBD1. The CDR3 has 15 residues. Per the germline V gene, CDR1 is SGHDT and CDR2 is YYEEEE. The CDR3 loop reads CASNLVPGGGKEQYF. In DNA, the CDR3 is TGTGCCAGCAACTTGGTACCAGGGGGCGGGAAGGAGCAGTACTTC.

About this clonotype itself: One base away lies a much larger clone, so this may be a sequencing read error. The chain employs TRBV20-1 and TRBJ2-5; the D gene is possibly TRBD1 (5 bases). CDR3 size: 14 residues. Looked up from germline, CDR1 is DFQATT and CDR2 is SNEGSKA (reference sequence). Trimming removed 0 bases at V and 3 bases at J, with 11 bases between. The CDR3 sequence: CSARDLDNEETQYF. The CDR3 DNA reads TGCAGTGCTAGAGATCTGGACAACGAAGAGACCCAGTACTTC.

With regard to this clonotype: At one end, the junction sequence differs from germline, possibly due to a read error. The J gene is TRBJ2-5, the V gene TRBV12-3 or TRBV12-4; TRBD2 might be the D (6 bases). The CDR3 length is 14 residues. CDR3 residues: CTSSSGDSGWGRYF. CDR3 in DNA: TGTACCAGCAGTTCCGGGGACTCCGGTTGGGGCCGGTACTTC.

This clonotype occurred a few times. This chain uses TRBV6-1 with TRBJ2-3, with D tentatively TRBD2 (6 bases). CDR3 length: 14 residues. With 6 bases removed from V and 3 bases from J, the gap between germline ends came to 13 bases. Germline CDR1 MNHNS, CDR2 SASEGT. The DNA for the CDR3 is TGTGCCAGCAGAGAGGGAGGAGGTACAGATACGCAGTATTTT. This codes for CASREGGGTDTQYF.

The J gene is TRBJ2-7, the V gene TRBV6-1; 7 nucleotides line up with TRBD2. Germline assignment: CDR1 MNHNS and CDR2 SASEGT. The CDR3 loop spans 16 amino acids. Trimming removed 6 bases from V and 1 base from J; junction bases left unmatched: 12. The CDR3 nucleotides read TGTGCCAGCAGCGTAAGGGAGGGCCACGGTTCCTACGAGCAGTACTTC. Protein product: CASSVREGHGSYEQYF.

The sample holds many counts of this clonotype. The chain uses TRBV4-1 and TRBJ2-1; TRBD1 might be the D (5 bases). V lost 1 base and J 5 bases, leaving 12 bases between the germline ends. There are 15 residues in the CDR3. In germline, CDR1 is MGHRA, CDR2 YSYEKL. This CDR3 is CASSQGVTDNNEQFF. In nucleotides, the CDR3 is TGCGCCAGCAGCCAAGGTGTGACGGACAACAATGAGCAGTTCTTC.

Note on this clonotype: This could be a read error, since a much larger clone is one nucleotide away. The V and J genes are TRBV29-1 and TRBJ2-2, with 7 bases aligning to TRBD2. V was pared by 8 bases and J by 5 bases, with 11 bases of the junction left unmatched. The CDR3 contains 14 residues. In germline, CDR1 is SQVTM, CDR2 ANQGSEA. CDR3 residues: CSSLTAGGTGELFF. CDR3 sequence (DNA): TGCAGCTCGTTGACCGCCGGGGGGACCGGGGAGCTGTTTTTT.

This clonotype has only a few counts. The chain combines TRBV6-5 with TRBJ2-2; TRBD1 agrees at 8 bases. Germline CDR1 reads MNHEY; CDR2 reads SVGAGI. CDR3 size: 13 residues. Unmatched junction bases numbered 3, after V lost 5 bases and J lost 7 bases. The CDR3 loop reads CASSPDRVGELFF. The DNA of the CDR3 is TGTGCCAGCAGTCCGGACAGGGTCGGGGAGCTGTTTTTT.

This rearrangement joins TRBV4-3 to TRBJ2-3, with 7 bases aligning to TRBD2. Germline loops: CDR1 LGHNA, CDR2 YSLEER. The CDR3 length is 16 residues. The V segment lost 4 bases and the J segment 1 base; nucleotides outside the gene matches: 8. CDR3 loop: CASSRESGVGTDTQYF. The CDR3 nucleotides read TGCGCCAGCAGCCGAGAAAGCGGGGTGGGCACAGATACGCAGTATTTT.

On this clonotype: The CDR3 does not end in the conserved phenylalanine or tryptophan, so this is likely a read error. This CDR3 reads CASSLEGEHINQPQHS. DNA of the CDR3: TGTGCCAGCAGCTTAGAAGGTGAACACATCAATCAGCCCCAGCATTCT. V usage is TRBV11-1 and J usage is TRBJ1-5; no clear D gene. Trimming shortened V by 1 base and J by 3 bases, and 13 bases separated the two germline ends. CDR1 and CDR2 from the germline V gene are SGHAT and FQDESV (reference sequence). The CDR3 sequence is 16 residues long.

A note on this clonotype: Sequence at one end of the junction differs from germline and may be a read error. The rearrangement joins TRBV4-2 to TRBJ1-1, with D possibly being TRBD1 (5 bases). This CDR3 has 16 amino acids. CDR1 LGHNA and CDR2 YNFKEQ come from the germline V gene. The CDR3 protein is CATSQDGGIMNTEAFF. The CDR3 DNA sequence: TGTGCCACCAGCCAAGACGGGGGTATCATGAACACTGAAGCTTTCTTT.

This rearrangement joins TRBV24-1 to TRBJ1-2; D is perhaps TRBD1 (6 bases). CDR1 is KGHDR and CDR2 is SFDVKD in the germline V gene. Trimming removed 10 bases from V and 6 bases from J, with 20 bases in between. This CDR3 spans 14 amino acids. The CDR3 region is CATEQGGSGDGYTF. In DNA form, the CDR3 reads TGTGCCACAGAACAGGGTGGATCCGGGGATGGCTACACCTTC.

Concerning this clonotype: A junction boundary mismatches the germline segment, possibly from a read error. The chain has TRBV29-1 and TRBJ2-3; 12 bases fit TRBD2. The CDR3 has 15 residues. Germline V gives CDR1 SQVTM, CDR2 ANQGSEA. This chain's CDR3 is CSVVNLAGGTDRQYF. The CDR3 DNA sequence: TGCAGCGTCGTAAATCTAGCGGGAGGGACAGATAGGCAGTATTTT.